The 3 T cell receptor beta chains reported below all come from one sample, sequenced in a study of blood T cell repertoires in COVID-19. Only in-frame clones appear in the TCRdb table, and some are missing; sequencing was by immunoSEQ multiplex PCR. The repertoire includes 55,000 to 80,000 clones, 70% to 85% of them detected once, and roughly 22% sits in the top ten. The sequencing sample was made of peripheral blood. These receptors all stem from a woman older than 75 with active or convalescent COVID-19.

The chain has TRBV9 and TRBJ2-5; TRBD1 matches 10 bases. V gave up 4 bases and J gave up 5 bases; unmatched junction bases: 8. The germline V gene has CDR1 SGDLS and CDR2 YYNGEE. The CDR3 contains 15 residues. Here the CDR3 reads CASSLWTGGAETQYF. CDR3 sequence (DNA): TGTGCCAGCAGCTTATGGACAGGGGGGGCGGAGACCCAGTACTTC. Filled out from reference TRBV9 and TRBJ2-5, the complete variable domain reads DSGVTQTPKHLITATGQRVTLRCSPRSGDLSVYWYQQSLDQGLQFLIQYYNGEERAKGNILERFSAQQFPDLHSELNLSSLELGDSALYFCASSLWTGGAETQYFGPGTRLLVL.

The CDR3 nucleotides are TGTGCCAGTAGTGGAGGGTTCCAAGAGACCCAGTACTTC. This encodes CASSGGFQETQYF. This chain connects TRBV19 to TRBJ2-5, with a possible D match to TRBD2 (6 bases). Trimming took off 5 bases at V and 1 base at J, with 8 bases between the two ends. CDR1 is LNHDA, CDR2 SQIVND, per germline (reference sequence). This CDR3 has 13 amino acids.

This clone was recorded once. The rearrangement uses TRBV7-2 and TRBJ2-1; 10 nucleotides agree with TRBD2. The J segment lost 5 bases and the V segment lost 5 bases, leaving 9 bases of the junction unmatched. Germline V lookup: CDR1 SGHTA, CDR2 FQGNSA. The CDR3 is 16 amino acids. The CDR3 sequence: CASSPIRAGGNNEQFF. CDR3 nucleotides: TGTGCCAGCAGCCCCATCAGAGCGGGGGGGAACAATGAGCAGTTCTTC.